The 8 T cell receptor beta chains presented below share a single source sample, sequenced in a study of cytomegalovirus exposure and HLA in healthy donors. PCR was performed using 60 Vbeta and 13 Jbeta primers. The repertoire was sequenced with immunoSEQ multiplex PCR; TCRdb's copy has only in-frame clones and lacks some. The repertoire holds 120,000 or so clones, with 74% as singletons. The sample comprised PBMCs. All receptors derive from a middle-aged man in good health and CMV-seropositive.

The chain joins TRBV2 to TRBJ1-1; D is unresolved. The germline CDR1 and CDR2 sequences are SNHLY and FYNNEI. V lost 3 bases, J lost 5 bases, and 16 bases lay in between. The CDR3 covers 15 residues. DNA for the CDR3: TGTGCCAGCAGTGAGGCTGGGCAGACCTTGACTGAAGCTTTCTTT. This gives the protein CASSEAGQTLTEAFF.

The genes are TRBV25-1 and TRBJ1-3; perhaps TRBD1 as D (6 bases). V was clipped by 5 bases and J by 0 bases, with 11 bases between them. Germline V CDR1 and CDR2: MGHDK, SYGVNS. The length of the CDR3 is 15 residues. The CDR3 spells CASSPQGFSGNTIYF. For the CDR3, the DNA is TGTGCCAGCAGTCCCCAGGGGTTCTCTGGAAACACCATATATTTT.

CDR3 protein: CASSASDRGYTEAFF. The CDR3 region has the DNA TGCGCCAGCAGCGCGTCAGACAGGGGATACACTGAAGCTTTCTTT. This sequence joins TRBV5-1 and TRBJ1-1; 8 bases align to TRBD1. The trim removed 4 bases at V and 3 bases at J, leaving 8 bases unmatched. Germline V gene sequence: CDR1 SGHRS, CDR2 YFSETQ. CDR3 length: 15 residues.

The chain carries TRBV5-1 and TRBJ2-7; possible D gene TRBD1, 6 bases. The V gene's germline CDR1 is SGHRS and CDR2 YFSETQ. V was shortened by 4 bases and J by 0 bases, with 14 bases between the two germline ends. CDR3 length: 15 amino acids. The CDR3 DNA sequence: TGCGCCAGCAGCCTCCAGACAGGAAGCTCCTACGAGCAGTACTTC. Translated, it gives CASSLQTGSSYEQYF.

The J gene is TRBJ1-2, the V gene TRBV5-4, with 7 bases matching TRBD1. This CDR3 comprises 16 residues. The V gene end was trimmed by 4 bases and the J gene end by 6 bases; junction bases not matched to a gene: 15. Germline V CDR1 and CDR2: SGHNT, YYREEE (reference sequence). As DNA, the CDR3 is TGTGCCAGCAGCCCGGGGGTCCCCAGGGGGTCGCATGGCTACACCTTC. It yields the protein CASSPGVPRGSHGYTF.

J is TRBJ2-1 and V is TRBV6-5; tentatively, D is TRBD2 (6 bases). CDR1 MNHEY and CDR2 SVGAGI come from the germline V gene. The CDR3 runs 14 residues. Trimming took 6 bases from V and 9 from J, leaving 18 bases between them. The CDR3 is CASSYAPGVGEQFF. CDR3 nucleotide sequence: TGTGCCAGCAGCTATGCCCCGGGGGTCGGTGAGCAGTTCTTC.

DNA for the CDR3: TGTGCCAGCAGCCTGGGACTAGTCGGCGAGCAGTACTTC. This gives the protein CASSLGLVGEQYF. This rearrangement joins TRBV7-6 to TRBJ2-7; 8 bases match TRBD2. The CDR3 is 13 amino acids. The V gene's germline CDR1 is SGHVS and CDR2 FNYEAQ. Trimming took 5 bases from V and 6 from J; bases not matched to a gene: 6.

The chain couples TRBV7-9 to TRBJ1-6, with 7 bases aligning to TRBD1. This CDR3 is built from 14 residues. Per germline, CDR1 SEHNR and CDR2 FQNEAQ (reference sequence). Unmatched junction bases numbered 7, after V lost 5 bases and J lost 9 bases. The CDR3 here is CASSDRTGSSPLHF. CDR3 sequence (DNA): TGTGCCAGCAGCGACAGGACAGGTAGTTCACCCCTCCACTTT.